Below are 15 T cell receptor beta chains sequenced from a single sample in a study of radiotherapy plus CTLA-4 blockade in lung cancer. Here immunoSEQ multiplex PCR was the method, and the copy in TCRdb shows in-frame clones only, minus some. This sample has 50,000 or so clones, with around four fifths found just once. This specimen consisted of peripheral blood, obtained from a patient treated with radiotherapy plus ipilimumab. These receptors were obtained from a human donor with non-small cell lung cancer who had a partial response to radiotherapy plus ipilimumab.

This clone was detected only a few times. The chain uses TRBV7-8 and TRBJ2-3; perhaps TRBD2 as D (7 bases). The CDR3 is 15 residues long. V dropped 6 bases and J dropped 5 bases, with 18 bases sitting between them. CDR1 and CDR2 (germline): SGHVS, FQNEAQ. CDR3 residues: CASSFLGGGGDTQYF. The CDR3 region has the DNA TGTGCCAGCAGTTTTCTAGGGGGAGGGGGAGATACGCAGTATTTT.

V is TRBV5-1 and J is TRBJ2-5; D not certain. V lost 4 bases, J lost 7 bases, and 11 bases lay in between. Germline values: CDR1 SGHRS, CDR2 YFSETQ. The CDR3 has 12 amino acids. CDR3 protein: CASSPEELTQYF. For the CDR3, the DNA is TGCGCCAGCAGCCCCGAGGAACTGACCCAGTACTTC.

The count of this clone is one. V gene TRBV14 combines with J gene TRBJ2-5, with a weak D call TRBD2 (5 bases). Trimming shortened V by 3 bases and J by 1 base, and 15 bases separated the two germline ends. From germline, CDR1 is SGHDN and CDR2 FVKESK. The CDR3 sequence is 16 residues long. The CDR3 region has the DNA TGTGCCAGCAGCCAGGAGAGAGGGTTCCTCCAAGAGACCCAGTACTTC. It is translated as CASSQERGFLQETQYF.

The rearrangement uses TRBV5-1 and TRBJ1-3; perhaps TRBD1 as D (5 bases). Germline V gene lookup returns CDR1 SGHRS and CDR2 YFSETQ. The length of the CDR3 is 16 residues. The V end was cut by 0 bases, the J end by 0 bases, with 10 bases between. This CDR3 is CASSLEGAFSGNTIYF. The CDR3, as DNA: TGCGCCAGCAGCTTGGAAGGGGCGTTCTCTGGAAACACCATATATTTT.

V usage is TRBV7-3 and J usage is TRBJ2-2; D possibly corresponds to TRBD2 (5 bases). This CDR3 has 15 amino acids. V lost 5 bases and J 7 bases, leaving 17 bases between the germline ends. Per the germline V gene, CDR1 is SGHTA and CDR2 is FQGTGA. The CDR3 region is CASSPTSEGGGELFF. DNA for the CDR3: TGTGCCAGCAGCCCTACTAGTGAGGGCGGCGGGGAGCTGTTTTTT.

The rearrangement joins TRBV2 to TRBJ2-7; D is unresolved. The ends were cut back, 2 bases at V and 1 base at J, with 12 bases in the middle. The germline CDR1 and CDR2 sequences are SNHLY and FYNNEI. The CDR3 runs to 15 residues. The CDR3 loop is CASSENFGFSYEQYF. The CDR3, as DNA: TGTGCCAGCAGTGAAAATTTCGGGTTTTCCTACGAGCAGTACTTC.

A single count supports this clone. The same CDR3 also results from other DNA sequences found in this sample. The V gene is TRBV27, the J gene TRBJ1-1; D remains unclear. Looked up from germline, CDR1 is MNHEY and CDR2 is SMNVEV (reference sequence). The CDR3 is 13 amino acids. Trimming shortened V by 3 bases and J by 0 bases, and 5 bases separated the two germline ends. For the CDR3, the DNA is TGTGCCAGCAGTTTGAGCCTGAACACTGAAGCTTTCTTT. As protein: CASSLSLNTEAFF.

The chain carries TRBV9 and TRBJ2-5, with D maybe TRBD2 (6 bases). Germline V gives CDR1 SGDLS, CDR2 YYNGEE. The CDR3 is 13 amino acids. With 4 bases removed from V and 4 bases from J, the gap between germline ends came to 11 bases. CDR3 sequence (DNA): TGTGCCAGCAGCTACTCGGAGGGAGAGACCCAGTACTTC. Encoded protein: CASSYSEGETQYF.

The rearrangement links TRBV19 to TRBJ1-5, with a weak D call TRBD1 (6 bases). The V end lost 8 bases, the J end lost 3 bases, and 11 bases lay between the germline ends. Germline values: CDR1 LNHDA, CDR2 SQIVND (reference sequence). The CDR3 loop spans 13 amino acids. The CDR3 nucleotides read TGTGCCAGTGCCCCAGGGGTCAATCAGCCCCAGCATTTT. Protein product: CASAPGVNQPQHF.

This clone was seen just once. The rearrangement links TRBV18 to TRBJ2-7, with a possible D match to TRBD1 (5 bases). V shed 1 base and J shed 1 base, with 8 bases lying between them. CDR1 is KGHSH and CDR2 is LQKENI in the germline V gene. This CDR3 contains 14 residues. The CDR3 region is CASSPLQGSYEQYF. The CDR3 region has the DNA TGTGCCAGCTCACCACTGCAGGGATCCTACGAGCAGTACTTC. Together with reference TRBV18 and TRBJ2-7, the CDR3 gives the full variable domain: NAGVMQNPRHLVRRRGQEARLRCSPMKGHSHVYWYRQLPEEGLKFMVYLQKENIIDESGMPKERFSAEFPKEGPSILRIQQVVRGDSAAYFCASSPLQGSYEQYFGPGTRLTVT.

The chain combines TRBV4-2 with TRBJ2-6, with a possible D match to TRBD1 (5 bases). Germline CDR1 reads LGHNA; CDR2 reads YNFKEQ. V lost 0 bases and J lost 3, with 9 bases in between. The CDR3 consists of 16 residues. The CDR3 loop reads CASSQDQGGGANVLTF. CDR3 in DNA: TGTGCCAGCAGCCAAGACCAGGGCGGTGGGGCCAACGTCCTGACTTTC.

This clone showed up just once. This chain joins TRBV5-4 and TRBJ2-5; D uncertain. Trimming stripped 0 bases from V and 1 base from J, with 7 bases between. In germline, CDR1 is SGHNT, CDR2 YYREEE (reference sequence). The CDR3 loop spans 14 amino acids. The chain's CDR3 is CASSLDHSQETQYF. CDR3 DNA: TGTGCCAGCAGCTTGGATCACAGCCAAGAGACCCAGTACTTC.

This chain joins TRBV19 and TRBJ1-4; TRBD1 matches 8 bases. This CDR3 comprises 15 residues. Germline CDR1 reads LNHDA; CDR2 reads SQIVND (reference sequence). After removal of 1 base from V and 3 bases from J, the junction contained 1 base not matched to a gene. CDR3 bases: TGTGCCAGTAGTATAGCCAGGGGGCCTAATGAAAAACTGTTTTTT. Translated, it gives CASSIARGPNEKLFF.

This sequence joins TRBV13 and TRBJ2-3; 7 bases are shared with TRBD2. The CDR3 sequence is 16 residues long. The V gene end was trimmed by 1 base and the J gene end by 4 bases; junction bases not matched to a gene: 8. Germline V gives CDR1 PRHDT, CDR2 FYEKMQ (reference sequence). CDR3 in amino acids: CASSLAERGGSDTQYF. The CDR3 DNA follows: TGTGCCAGCAGCTTAGCAGAGCGGGGAGGGTCAGATACGCAGTATTTT.

The chain carries TRBV29-1 and TRBJ1-3; D uncertain. The CDR3 contains 13 residues. Germline CDR1 and CDR2: SQVTM and ANQGSEA. The germline V and J ends were trimmed by 5 bases and 0 bases, with 8 bases remaining between them. CDR3 nucleotide sequence: TGCAGCGTTATACACCGCTCTGGAAACACCATATATTTT. It is translated as CSVIHRSGNTIYF. The whole variable domain, filled in from reference TRBV29-1 and TRBJ1-3, reads SAVISQKPSRDICQRGTSLTIQCQVDSQVTMMFWYRQQPGQSLTLIATANQGSEATYESGFVIDKFPISRPNLTFSTLTVSNMSPEDSSIYLCSVIHRSGNTIYFGEGSWLTVV.